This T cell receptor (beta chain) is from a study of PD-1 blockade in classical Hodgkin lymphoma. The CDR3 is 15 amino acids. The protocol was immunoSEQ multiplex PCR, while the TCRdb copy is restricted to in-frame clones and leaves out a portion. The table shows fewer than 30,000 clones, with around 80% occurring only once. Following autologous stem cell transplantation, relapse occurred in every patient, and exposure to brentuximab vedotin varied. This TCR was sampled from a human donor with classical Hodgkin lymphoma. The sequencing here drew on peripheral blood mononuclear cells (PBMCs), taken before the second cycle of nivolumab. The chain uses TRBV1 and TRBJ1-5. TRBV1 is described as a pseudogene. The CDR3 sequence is CTSSPRDFGNQPQHF. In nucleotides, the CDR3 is TGCACCAGCAGCCCCCGGGACTTTGGGAATCAGCCCCAGCATTTT.